This T cell receptor (beta chain) was captured by sequencing in a study of human versus mouse CDR3 diversity and MHC coevolution. In the study overall: Samples had between roughly 0.6 x 10^7 and 1.6 x 10^7 valid reads.

Sorting isolated naive CD4 T cells lacking CD45RO and expressing CD62L. Regarding the study as a whole: The lowest clonal inequality scores came from most of the three human donors. Human CDR3s averaged more deletions and insertions than mouse CDR3s.

Only in-frame clones appear in the TCRdb table, and some are missing; sequencing was by immunoSEQ multiplex PCR. The sample contains more than 55,000 clones, 94% of which appear only once. A remark on this clone: The antigen remains unidentified.

V lost 5 bases and J 5 bases, leaving 12 bases between the germline ends. Germline lookup yields CDR1 MGHDK and CDR2 SYGVNS. The CDR3 is 13 amino acids. The sample consisted of naive CD4+ T cells from blood. The subset denotes: CD45RO-negative CD62L-positive naive CD4 T cells. This receptor was obtained from a person in their sixties in good health. The chain joins TRBV25-1 to TRBJ2-5; a weak D match, TRBD1 (5 bases). The CDR3 region is CASSLQGLETQYF. CDR3 DNA: TGTGCCAGCAGTTTGCAGGGCTTGGAGACCCAGTACTTC. The full variable domain, with the rest looked up from reference TRBV25-1 and TRBJ2-5, is EADIYQTPRYLVIGTGKKITLECSQTMGHDKMYWYQQDPGMELHLIHYSYGVNSTEKGDLSSESTVSRIRTEHFPLTLESARPSHTSQYLCASSLQGLETQYFGPGTRLLVL.